This TCR beta chain came from a study of cytomegalovirus exposure and HLA in healthy donors. Primers included in the PCR were 60 Vbeta and 13 Jbeta primers. The method was immunoSEQ multiplex PCR; TCRdb's version includes in-frame clones alone and lacks a portion of them. The repertoire holds around 190,000 clones, approximately 84% seen once, with about 3% in the top ten. Germline CDR1 is LNHNV and CDR2 is YYDKDF (reference sequence). Deletions cut 2 bases from V and 4 bases from J, with 11 bases between. The CDR3 contains 14 residues. The sequencing input was PBMCs. The TCR was taken from a female donor in good health and CMV-seronegative. The J gene is TRBJ1-2, the V gene TRBV15; D is ambiguous. CDR3 sequence reads: CATSRIPDIYGYTF. The CDR3, as DNA: TGTGCCACCAGCAGAATCCCAGACATCTATGGCTACACCTTC.